This T cell receptor beta chain emerged from a study of CD8+ T cells in alopecia areata. Study-level background: The authors scored treated patients' severity by affected scalp percentage. General study points: Researchers report lesional scalp, most notably alopecia totalis/universalis, outstripped normal scalp in clonality.

Treatment given: oral pan-JAK inhibitor, 5-10 mg twice daily. Alopecia areata patients had lesional scalp punch biopsies and peripheral blood taken from them. Germline V gives CDR1 SQVTM, CDR2 ANQGSEA. Trimming pared 3 bases from V and 4 bases from J, leaving 9 bases between. The CDR3 is 12 amino acids. The table lists this clone with a few counts. The antigen remains undetermined. Extraction of RNA preceded its reverse transcription into cDNA, which served as the sequencing template. Method: immunoSEQ multiplex PCR; TCRdb's copy keeps in-frame clones and lacks some. The repertoire holds roughly 200,000 clones, with roughly 53% as singletons.

Sequencing used CD8+ T cells sorted from blood, obtained at week 24, from a patient treated with tofacitinib. The receptor was derived from a human donor with alopecia areata. V usage is TRBV29-1 and J usage is TRBJ1-2; D ambiguous. The chain's CDR3 is CSVDLQAYGYTF. CDR3 DNA sequence: TGCAGCGTTGATCTTCAGGCCTATGGCTACACCTTC.